This T cell receptor (beta chain) appears in the sequencing data of a study of long-term antiretroviral therapy in people with HIV. Findings of the study overall: Dominating the repertoire at all time points were the clones that expanded before ART. Adherence to ART, viral resistance and therapy changes lacked any data.

This CDR3 spans 15 amino acids. V was trimmed by 2 bases and J by 6 bases, leaving 16 bases between them. The germline V gene encodes CDR1 SGDLS and CDR2 YYNGEE. Samples were assayed with immunoSEQ v3.0 at survey level. Data came from immunoSEQ multiplex PCR; TCRdb stores just in-frame clones and leaves some out. The table shows some 31,000 clones, with 97% occurring only once. Worth noting for this clone: The antigen remains unidentified.

This specimen consisted of unsorted PBMCs, obtained 7.6 years after starting antiretroviral therapy. The chain has TRBV9 and TRBJ2-3, with D perhaps matching TRBD2 (5 bases). This clonotype was obtained from a man aged 30 to 39 with HIV. CDR3 protein: CASSVENSATDTQYF. The CDR3 DNA sequence: TGTGCCAGCAGCGTGGAGAATAGCGCGACGGATACGCAGTATTTT.